This is a list of T cell receptor beta chains from one sample in a study of blood T cell repertoires in COVID-19. Sequencing was performed with immunoSEQ multiplex PCR; in TCRdb, only in-frame clones are kept and a portion is missing. The sample consists of 75,000 to 100,000 clones, about 88% of them appearing once. Sequencing input: peripheral blood. The receptors derive from a woman aged 80 or over with acute or convalescent COVID-19. The CDR3 runs from the conserved cysteine through the conserved F or W. D genes are given only for firm matches. Clone size is not always given. Where it is, it says once, few, many or a class for expanded clones.

CDR3 DNA	CDR3 protein	V gene	J gene	D gene	clone size
TGTGCCAGCAGCGCGCAGGTTGGTGTGGGTTATAGCTACGAGCAGTACTTC	CASSAQVGVGYSYEQYF	TRBV11-2	TRBJ2-7	-	-
TGTGCCAGCAGGTCTCAGGGGAATCATGAGCAGTTCTTC	CASRSQGNHEQFF	TRBV28	TRBJ2-1	-	-
TGTGCCAGCAGCTCGCCGGACAGGGGTTCCTACGAGCAGTACTTC	CASSSPDRGSYEQYF	TRBV7-8	TRBJ2-7	TRBD1	once
TGTGCCAGCAGTCCCTACCGGGACACCGGATATGGCTACACCTTC	CASSPYRDTGYGYTF	TRBV6-6	TRBJ1-2	-	-
TGTGCCACCAGCAGATCCCAGGGGGCCGGGAGCATTCAGTACTTT	CATSRSQGAGSIQYF	TRBV15	TRBJ2-4	TRBD1	-
TGCGCCAGCAGCCTGGAAGGGACAGGGTATAGCGAGCAGTACTTC	CASSLEGTGYSEQYF	TRBV5-1	TRBJ2-7	TRBD1	-
TGTGCCAGCACCGGACAGGGCTTATCCTACGAGCAGTACTTC	CASTGQGLSYEQYF	TRBV5-6	TRBJ2-7	TRBD1	-
TGTGCCAGCAGTGAAGACGGGGGGGGCTACAATGAGCAGTTCTTC	CASSEDGGGYNEQFF	TRBV2	TRBJ2-1	TRBD2	-
TGTGCCAGCAGCTTAGCGGCAAGTTCATCAAGAGAGACCCAGTACTTC	CASSLAASSSRETQYF	TRBV7-6	TRBJ2-5	-	-
TGTGCCAGCAGTGAAAGGTGGACTAGCGGGGTCGATGAGCAGTTCTTC	CASSERWTSGVDEQFF	TRBV2	TRBJ2-1	TRBD2	-
TGTGCCAGCTCTTCAATCGGGGGGGATTACAATGAGCAGTTCTTC	CASSSIGGDYNEQFF	TRBV18	TRBJ2-1	TRBD2	-
TGTGCCAGCAGCTTTTACCAGGGGGTCGGCAATCAGCCCCAGCATTTT	CASSFYQGVGNQPQHF	TRBV5-6	TRBJ1-5	TRBD1	-
TGCAGCGTTGTGGGGGCTGGGACTAATGAAAAACTGTTTTTT	CSVVGAGTNEKLFF	TRBV29-1	TRBJ1-4	-	once
TGTGCCAGCAGCTCTAGACTAGCGAGCTCCTTTCAAGAGACCCAGTACTTC	CASSSRLASSFQETQYF	TRBV7-9	TRBJ2-5	TRBD2	once
TGCAGTGCTAGTGCTAGCGGGGGGGTTCCTAGCACAGATACGCAGTATTTT	CSASASGGVPSTDTQYF	TRBV20-1	TRBJ2-3	TRBD2	-
TGTGCCATCGGACCGGGACTCGAGGGGAAGCAGTACTTC	CAIGPGLEGKQYF	TRBV28	TRBJ2-7	-	-
TGCGCCAGCAGGCTAGCGGGGGGCCGGGATGAGCAGTTCTTC	CASRLAGGRDEQFF	TRBV4-1	TRBJ2-1	TRBD2	few
TGCGCCAGCAGCCCTACCGGGACAGTTTACGAGCAGTACTTC	CASSPTGTVYEQYF	TRBV4-1	TRBJ2-7	TRBD1	-
TGTGCCAGCAGCTTAGAACGTTGGACAGGGGGCATGGATGGCTACACCTTC	CASSLERWTGGMDGYTF	TRBV7-2	TRBJ1-2	TRBD1	-
TGTGCCAGCAGCTTAGGAGGAGGTGGCTACACCTTC	CASSLGGGGYTF	TRBV7-9	TRBJ1-2	-	-
TGTGCCATCGGGAGGCAGGTTAACGAAAAACTGTTTTTT	CAIGRQVNEKLFF	TRBV10-3	TRBJ1-4	-	-
TGTGCCAGCAGCCCCGGACAGGGCGGTCAGCCCCAGCATTTT	CASSPGQGGQPQHF	TRBV5-6	TRBJ1-5	TRBD1	-
TGTGCCAGCAGAGCTAGACCGAACCCTACCTACGAGCAGTACTTC	CASRARPNPTYEQYF	TRBV2	TRBJ2-7	-	-
TGTGCCAGCAGCTTAGGACAGGGAGTCTATGGCTACACCTTC	CASSLGQGVYGYTF	TRBV7-2	TRBJ1-2	TRBD1	-
TGTGCCAGCACTCCCGGCGGGGGGGCGCGATCACCCCTCCACTTT	CASTPGGGARSPLHF	TRBV6-5	TRBJ1-6	-	-
TGTGCCAGCAGCGTTAGAATAGCCAGCGGCCCGAACACCGGGGAGCTGTTTTTT	CASSVRIASGPNTGELFF	TRBV9	TRBJ2-2	-	-
TGTGCCAGCAGTGAACAGGGTTTTTGGCAGTTCTTC	CASSEQGFWQFF	TRBV6-1	TRBJ2-1	-	-
TGTGCCAGCAGATCCACGGACTTGAAGTACGAGCAGTACTTC	CASRSTDLKYEQYF	TRBV6-6	TRBJ2-7	-	-
TGTGCCAGCAGAGCGGGGGGCACAGATACGCAGTATTTT	CASRAGGTDTQYF	TRBV6-5	TRBJ2-3	TRBD2	-
TGTGCCAGTAGTACCGACAGGGTGGGCGACACTGAAGCTTTCTTT	CASSTDRVGDTEAFF	TRBV19	TRBJ1-1	TRBD1	-
TGTGCCAGTAGTGCGCACAGGGGTTCACTAGTCCATGGACTGTTTTTT	CASSAHRGSLVHGLFF	TRBV19	TRBJ1-4	TRBD1	-
TGTGCCAGCAGCGTAGGGACTAGCGCCGACAATGAGCAGTTCTTC	CASSVGTSADNEQFF	TRBV9	TRBJ2-1	TRBD2	-
TGTGCCAGCAGCTACGCGGGGGCAGCTTTCTTT	CASSYAGAAFF	TRBV6-5	TRBJ1-1	-	-
TGCGCCAGCAGTGACCCGAGGGGGACCCCGTCATACGAGCAGTACTTC	CASSDPRGTPSYEQYF	TRBV10-1	TRBJ2-7	-	-
TGTGCCAGCAGGACTGCTAACACCGGGGAGCTGTTTTTT	CASRTANTGELFF	TRBV2	TRBJ2-2	-	-
TGTGCCAGCAGCCCAACAGGGGGCAAGGGAGGAAACACCATATATTTT	CASSPTGGKGGNTIYF	TRBV9	TRBJ1-3	TRBD1	-
TGCAGCGTTGAAGGACTGGCCTATGGCTACACCTTC	CSVEGLAYGYTF	TRBV29-1	TRBJ1-2	-	few
TGTGCCAGCAGCGTAGACGGAGGGAGCAATCAGCCCCAGCATTTT	CASSVDGGSNQPQHF	TRBV9	TRBJ1-5	-	-
TGTGCCAGCAGCCGACATGGACTAGCGGGGTACGAGCAGTACTTC	CASSRHGLAGYEQYF	TRBV27	TRBJ2-7	TRBD2	-
TGTGCCAGCAGTAAACAGGGGGAACAGCCCCAGCATTTT	CASSKQGEQPQHF	TRBV6-2/TRBV6-3	TRBJ1-5	TRBD1	-